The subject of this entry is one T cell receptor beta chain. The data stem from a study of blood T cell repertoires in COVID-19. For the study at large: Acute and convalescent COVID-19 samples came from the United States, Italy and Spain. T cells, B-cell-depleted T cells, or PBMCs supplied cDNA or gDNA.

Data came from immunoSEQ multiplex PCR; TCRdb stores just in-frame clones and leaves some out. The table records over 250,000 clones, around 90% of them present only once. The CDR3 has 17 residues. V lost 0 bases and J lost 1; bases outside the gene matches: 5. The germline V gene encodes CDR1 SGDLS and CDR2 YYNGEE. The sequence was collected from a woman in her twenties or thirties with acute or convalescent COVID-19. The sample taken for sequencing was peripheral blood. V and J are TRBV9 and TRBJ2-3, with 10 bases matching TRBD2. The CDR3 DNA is TGTGCCAGCAGCGTAGAGGCTGGACTAGCGGGCACAGATACGCAGTATTTT. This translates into CASSVEAGLAGTDTQYF.